This T cell receptor beta chain was found in a study of T cells in Graves' hyperthyroidism and ophthalmopathy. This clonotype was seen ten or more times. Deletions cut 2 bases from V and 4 bases from J, with 5 bases between. CDR1 and CDR2 (germline): KGHSH, LQKENI. CDR3 size: 13 residues. TCR beta CDR3 regions were amplified from RNA. HTBI primers drove first-round RT-PCR of the TCR CDR3. TCRdb reprocessed the multiplex PCR reads with MiXCR, giving one entry per CDR3 protein. This table has 600,000 to 900,000 distinct CDR3 sequences, 16% appearing once. This clonotype was obtained from a man younger than 35 with Graves' hyperthyroidism. The V gene is TRBV18, the J gene TRBJ1-4, with D perhaps TRBD1 (5 bases). Sequencing was done on a sample of blood. CDR3 DNA: TGTGCCAGCTCACCAGGGGGTAATGAAAAACTGTTTTTT. This codes for CASSPGGNEKLFF.